The rows below give T cell receptor beta chains drawn from one sample of a study of naive and memory T cell subsets. From the UMI-ligation and nested PCR reads, TCRdb called clonotypes with MiXCR, one entry per CDR3 protein. The data hold 80,000 or so distinct CDR3 sequences, with roughly 9.2% observed a single time. The sequenced sample consisted of naive CD8+ T cells from blood. The origin of the receptors is a human donor in good health. Both conserved end residues are part of each CDR3. The order of the fields is clone size, D gene, V gene, J gene, CDR3 DNA, CDR3 protein. The D gene is left open where the match is weak. Size is omitted from some rows. Given values are once, few, many or a class for expanded clones.

clone_size: .; d_call: .; v_call: TRBV7-6; j_call: TRBJ2-7; cdr3_nt: TGTGCCAGCAGCTTAGAAGGGGATTACGAGCAGTACTTC; cdr3_aa: CASSLEGDYEQYF
clone_size: many; d_call: .; v_call: TRBV20-1; j_call: TRBJ1-5; cdr3_nt: TGCAGTGCTAGGGACCCGGGAGACAGTTCACAGCAGCCCCAGCATTTT; cdr3_aa: CSARDPGDSSQQPQHF
clone_size: .; d_call: .; v_call: TRBV5-5; j_call: TRBJ2-1; cdr3_nt: TGTGCCAGCAGCTTGGCTCGGAGCTCCTACAATGAGCAGTTCTTC; cdr3_aa: CASSLARSSYNEQFF
clone_size: .; d_call: .; v_call: TRBV5-4; j_call: TRBJ2-7; cdr3_nt: TGTGCCAGCAGCTTGAACAGAGGCTACGAGCAGTACTTC; cdr3_aa: CASSLNRGYEQYF
clone_size: few; d_call: .; v_call: TRBV15; j_call: TRBJ2-3; cdr3_nt: TGTGCCACCAGCAGAGACCCAATAGGGGATGGCACAGATACGCAGTATTTT; cdr3_aa: CATSRDPIGDGTDTQYF
clone_size: many; d_call: .; v_call: TRBV7-9; j_call: TRBJ2-1; cdr3_nt: TGTGCCAGCAGCTTAGCAAACAATGAGCAGTTCTTC; cdr3_aa: CASSLANNEQFF
clone_size: few; d_call: TRBD2; v_call: TRBV7-9; j_call: TRBJ2-3; cdr3_nt: TGTGCCAGCAGCTTATCCCAGGCTCCTAGCGGGAGCTGGGATACGCAGTATTTT; cdr3_aa: CASSLSQAPSGSWDTQYF
clone_size: few; d_call: .; v_call: TRBV14; j_call: TRBJ1-1; cdr3_nt: TGTGCCAGCAGCCTCGGACTTGGCACTGAAGCTTTCTTT; cdr3_aa: CASSLGLGTEAFF
clone_size: many; d_call: TRBD2; v_call: TRBV19; j_call: TRBJ2-7; cdr3_nt: TGTGCCAGTAGTTTAGCGGGAGTGACGATAGGCGAGCAGTACTTC; cdr3_aa: CASSLAGVTIGEQYF
clone_size: many; d_call: .; v_call: TRBV29-1; j_call: TRBJ1-5; cdr3_nt: TGCAGCGTTGTTGGGGATAGCAATCAGCCCCAGCATTTT; cdr3_aa: CSVVGDSNQPQHF
clone_size: .; d_call: .; v_call: TRBV7-9; j_call: TRBJ2-3; cdr3_nt: TGTGCCAGCACTGGGGGAGAGGTCGCAGATACGCAGTATTTT; cdr3_aa: CASTGGEVADTQYF
clone_size: .; d_call: .; v_call: TRBV11-1; j_call: TRBJ2-3; cdr3_nt: TGTGCCAGCAGCTTAGCGGCGGGCTCCCGGGCAGATACGCAGTATTTT; cdr3_aa: CASSLAAGSRADTQYF
clone_size: many; d_call: TRBD1; v_call: TRBV15; j_call: TRBJ1-2; cdr3_nt: TGTGCCACCAGCATATATGGACAGGGCGACTACACCTTC; cdr3_aa: CATSIYGQGDYTF
clone_size: many; d_call: .; v_call: TRBV18; j_call: TRBJ1-1; cdr3_nt: TGTGCCAGCTCACCACCCCCTACAGGCCCCGGTGAAGCTTTCTTT; cdr3_aa: CASSPPPTGPGEAFF
clone_size: .; d_call: .; v_call: TRBV12-3/TRBV12-4; j_call: TRBJ1-4; cdr3_nt: TGTGCCAGCAGTGACTCGGGGTTTAGCCTGGGGACTAATGAAAAACTGTTTTTT; cdr3_aa: CASSDSGFSLGTNEKLFF
clone_size: many; d_call: .; v_call: TRBV5-1; j_call: TRBJ2-5; cdr3_nt: TGCGCCAGCAGCTGGAGTTCCTCAGGGGAGACCCAGTACTTC; cdr3_aa: CASSWSSSGETQYF
clone_size: .; d_call: .; v_call: TRBV6-6; j_call: TRBJ2-7; cdr3_nt: TGTGCCAGCAGTTACTCGAACGGAGGGGGCGAGCAGTACTTC; cdr3_aa: CASSYSNGGGEQYF
clone_size: many; d_call: .; v_call: TRBV27; j_call: TRBJ1-2; cdr3_nt: TGTGCCAGCGGAGGCATGGGGCACTATGGCTACACCTTC; cdr3_aa: CASGGMGHYGYTF
clone_size: many; d_call: .; v_call: TRBV11-2; j_call: TRBJ2-7; cdr3_nt: TGTGCCACGGGTCCATCCCATTCCTACGAGCAGTACTTC; cdr3_aa: CATGPSHSYEQYF
clone_size: many; d_call: TRBD1; v_call: TRBV29-1; j_call: TRBJ1-1; cdr3_nt: TGCAGCGTAGACGGGACAAGTGGAACAGGGGCAGCTTTCTTT; cdr3_aa: CSVDGTSGTGAAFF
clone_size: many; d_call: .; v_call: TRBV27; j_call: TRBJ2-1; cdr3_nt: TGTGCCAGCAGTATCAACAGGGTTGATGAGCAGTTCTTC; cdr3_aa: CASSINRVDEQFF
clone_size: many; d_call: .; v_call: TRBV5-4; j_call: TRBJ2-1; cdr3_nt: TGTGCCAGCAGCCCGGGGAACCGCAATGAGCAGTTCTTC; cdr3_aa: CASSPGNRNEQFF
clone_size: few; d_call: .; v_call: TRBV28; j_call: TRBJ1-1; cdr3_nt: TGTGCCAGCAGGGCAGGAGATCTGAACACTGAAGCTTTCTTT; cdr3_aa: CASRAGDLNTEAFF
clone_size: .; d_call: TRBD1; v_call: TRBV7-6; j_call: TRBJ2-7; cdr3_nt: TGTGCCAGCAGCCCCCATCCTCGTCAGTCAGGGGGCGAGCAGTACTTC; cdr3_aa: CASSPHPRQSGGEQYF